This is a list of T cell receptor beta chains from one sample in a study of T cell changes during pregnancy in multiple sclerosis. Using immunoSEQ multiplex PCR, the repertoire was profiled, and TCRdb retains in-frame clones only, with some absent. Of over 100,000 clones detected, about 93% appear once; the ten largest clones hold approximately 1.5%. The sample was peripheral blood, taken in the third trimester of pregnancy. The receptors derive from a female donor with multiple sclerosis, enrolled in a pregnancy study. Both conserved end residues are part of each CDR3.

j_gene,v_gene,CDR3aa
TRBJ1-2,TRBV19,CASSIRTGGDGYTF
TRBJ2-1,TRBV2,CASSEFAASNEQFF
TRBJ2-7,TRBV28,CASSQGLAAYEQYF
TRBJ1-1,TRBV5-1,CASSTGQGPEAFF
TRBJ2-7,TRBV27,CASSPGRLANYEQYF
TRBJ2-7,TRBV7-2,CASSPGGTSGRNYEQYF
TRBJ2-7,TRBV28,CASSSPRPYEQYF
TRBJ2-6,TRBV18,CASSPPRTGEDSGANVLTF
TRBJ2-2,TRBV29-1,CSVLYSSGGTGELFF
TRBJ1-2,TRBV7-5,CVRTPTAQGADYGYTF
TRBJ1-2,TRBV30,CAWSDDRVNYGYTF
TRBJ2-1,TRBV13,CASRVTGSSYNEQFF
TRBJ2-1,TRBV6-1,CASSPLNEQFF
TRBJ2-3,TRBV5-1,CASSSDRESTDTQYF
TRBJ1-1,TRBV28,CASSIGQSEAFF
TRBJ2-2,TRBV28,CASSSLGGGDIGELFF
TRBJ1-5,TRBV5-5,CASSQDRDISNQPQHF
TRBJ2-7,TRBV6-5,CASSYQTESYEQYF
TRBJ2-2,TRBV7-7,CASSLDHRSGELFF
TRBJ1-1,TRBV10-2,CASSQGRTEAFF
TRBJ1-5,TRBV27,CASSLSQTGGNQPQHF
TRBJ1-5,TRBV6-5,CASRVGQGSQPQHF
TRBJ1-5,TRBV30,CAWSVGQINQPQHF
TRBJ2-1,TRBV6-4,CASLAQRGGWIYNEQFF